Listed here are 32 T cell receptor beta chains from one sample, sequenced in a study of T-cell memory formation after mild COVID-19. TCRdb reprocessed the 5' RACE reads via MiXCR and lists one record per CDR3 protein. The sample has about 320,000 distinct CDR3 sequences, 14% seen once; the top ten hold about 21%. Sequencing was performed on PBMCs or a T cell subset sorted from them (not recorded which). Receptor source: a man younger than 30 who had mild COVID-19 (a few samples of this study predate the infection). Cell type and time point are not known.

The chain couples TRBV5-1 to TRBJ2-1, with 9 positions matching TRBD1. CDR1 SGHRS and CDR2 YFSETQ come from the germline V gene. The trim removed 0 bases at V and 4 bases at J, leaving 2 bases unmatched. The CDR3 contains 15 residues. The CDR3 region is CASSLAQGAYNEQFF. CDR3 DNA: TGCGCCAGCAGCTTGGCACAGGGGGCGTACAATGAGCAGTTCTTC.

This clonotype has a handful of counts. This chain uses TRBV4-3 with TRBJ1-1; D ambiguous. CDR1 and CDR2 (germline): LGHNA, YSLEER. Between the trimmed V and J ends, which lost 5 bases and 3 bases, there was a span of 10 bases. The CDR3 sequence is 13 residues long. The CDR3 DNA reads TGCGCCAGCAGCTTGCAGAGATACACTGAAGCTTTCTTT. Amino acids: CASSLQRYTEAFF.

This clonotype was observed at least ten times. The junction departs from the called germline gene at one end, perhaps through a read error. Written as DNA, the CDR3 is TGTGCTAGCAGCTTAGGACAACCTGGGGCCAACGTCCTGACTTTC. Translation: CASSLGQPGANVLTF. J is TRBJ2-6 and V is TRBV7-7, with D possibly matching TRBD1 (5 bases). Germline assignment: CDR1 SSHAT and CDR2 FNYEAQ (reference sequence). The CDR3 has 15 residues.

This clonotype was counted many times. This chain links TRBV7-2 with TRBJ1-5; 8 nucleotides agree with TRBD1. V lost 6 bases to trimming and J lost 2 bases; unmatched junction nucleotides: 0. The germline V gene encodes CDR1 SGHTA and CDR2 FQGNSA. The CDR3 has 13 amino acids. The CDR3 reads CASRGQGNQPQHF. CDR3 nucleotides: TGTGCCAGCAGGGGACAGGGCAATCAGCCCCAGCATTTT.

In this sample, this clonotype turned up a few times. J is TRBJ2-1 and V is TRBV18; 9 bases align to TRBD2. Germline CDR1 and CDR2: KGHSH and LQKENI. V was clipped by 8 bases and J by 8 bases; unmatched bases: 10. CDR3 length: 14 amino acids. For the CDR3, the DNA is TGTGCCAGCCTAGGGGGACTAGCTTTCCATGAGCAGTTCTTC. Encoded protein: CASLGGLAFHEQFF.

The genes are TRBV28 and TRBJ2-3; 7 nucleotides align to TRBD1. V was pared by 5 bases and J by 1 base, with 12 bases of the junction left unmatched. Germline V gives CDR1 MDHEN, CDR2 SYDVKM. The CDR3 covers 17 residues. CDR3 protein: CASSPAPDRLGTDTQYF. CDR3 bases: TGTGCCAGCAGTCCGGCACCGGACAGGTTGGGCACAGATACGCAGTATTTT.

This clonotype was seen a handful of times. V usage is TRBV11-2 and J usage is TRBJ2-3; D remains unclear. Germline V gene lookup returns CDR1 SGHAT and CDR2 FQNNGV. V dropped 6 bases and J dropped 2 bases, with 12 bases sitting between them. The CDR3 spans 14 residues. CDR3 sequence: CASRRSPYTDTQYF. The CDR3, as DNA: TGTGCCAGCAGAAGATCTCCTTACACAGATACGCAGTATTTT.

This rearrangement joins TRBV12-3 or TRBV12-4 to TRBJ1-1; no clear D. The CDR3 sequence is 13 residues long. With 2 bases removed from V and 4 bases from J, the gap between germline ends came to 8 bases. CDR3 bases: TGTGCCAGCAGTTTATACTTAACCACTGAAGCTTTCTTT. Residues: CASSLYLTTEAFF.

In its sample, this clonotype was seen a few times. This chain connects TRBV7-9 to TRBJ2-1; TRBD2 matches at 10 bases. This CDR3 contains 15 residues. Germline V lookup: CDR1 SEHNR, CDR2 FQNEAQ (reference sequence). Unmatched junction bases numbered 11, after V lost 2 bases and J lost 13 bases. The CDR3 spells CASSLSSSGGLEQFF. The CDR3 bases are TGTGCCAGCAGCTTAAGTTCTAGCGGGGGCCTGGAACAGTTCTTC.

The chain recombines TRBV5-1 with TRBJ2-5, with TRBD1 as a possible D gene (5 bases). CDR3 size: 15 residues. Trimming took off 0 bases at V and 3 bases at J, with 12 bases between the two ends. Germline V gene sequence: CDR1 SGHRS, CDR2 YFSETQ. The CDR3 sequence is CASSLDDRRKETQYF. As DNA, the CDR3 is TGCGCCAGCAGCTTGGACGACAGACGGAAAGAGACCCAGTACTTC.

This clonotype showed up many times. The chain couples TRBV24-1 to TRBJ2-2; D is possibly TRBD1 (6 bases). The length of the CDR3 is 17 residues. Trimming took 5 bases from V and 6 from J, leaving 21 bases between them. The V gene's germline CDR1 is KGHDR and CDR2 SFDVKD. The CDR3 DNA follows: TGTGCCACCAGTGCCTCTAAGGACAGTGCGAGGTCCGGGGAGCTGTTTTTT. This codes for CATSASKDSARSGELFF.

In this sample, this clonotype turned up many times. CDR3 nucleotide sequence: TGTGCCAGCAGCCCCCCAGCGTTCGGGGCCAACGTCCTGACTTTC. Translated, it gives CASSPPAFGANVLTF. The chain carries TRBV12-3 or TRBV12-4 and TRBJ2-6; no firm D call. With 6 bases removed from V and 4 bases from J, the gap between germline ends came to 13 bases. There are 15 residues in the CDR3.

In its sample, this clonotype was seen many times. The J gene is TRBJ2-7, the V gene TRBV5-1; D is undetermined. The germline CDR1 and CDR2 sequences are SGHRS and YFSETQ. The CDR3 runs 13 residues. Trimming cost V 4 bases and J 3 bases, with 11 bases left between them. The CDR3 here is CASSPHGFYEQYF. The DNA of the CDR3 is TGCGCCAGCAGCCCGCACGGGTTCTACGAGCAGTACTTC. Based on the CDR3 plus reference TRBV5-1 and TRBJ2-7, the full variable domain is KAGVTQTPRYLIKTRGQQVTLSCSPISGHRSVSWYQQTPGQGLQFLFEYFSETQRNKGNFPGRFSGRQFSNSRSEMNVSTLELGDSALYLCASSPHGFYEQYFGPGTRLTVT.

This clonotype was found a few times. CDR3 loop: CASSPGIRGQIYEQYF. The CDR3 DNA reads as TGCGCCAGCAGCCCTGGAATTAGGGGACAGATTTACGAGCAGTACTTC. This sequence joins TRBV5-1 and TRBJ2-7; the match to TRBD1 covers 7 bases. Looked up from germline, CDR1 is SGHRS and CDR2 is YFSETQ. Trimming cost V 4 bases and J 4 bases; bases outside gene matches: 14. This CDR3 has 16 amino acids.

This chain joins TRBV10-3 and TRBJ2-1; 8 bases align to TRBD2. Losses at the gene ends were 5 bases for V and 7 bases for J; bases not matched to a gene: 16. The CDR3 consists of 17 residues. Germline loops: CDR1 ENHRY, CDR2 SYGVKD. The CDR3 loop reads CAISLAGLAPVWNEQFF. DNA of the CDR3: TGTGCCATCAGTCTCGCCGGACTAGCCCCGGTCTGGAATGAGCAGTTCTTC.

This chain connects TRBV9 to TRBJ2-2; the match to TRBD2 covers 12 bases. There are 18 residues in the CDR3. Per germline, CDR1 SGDLS and CDR2 YYNGEE. V lost 0 bases, J lost 5 bases, and 8 bases stayed unmatched. The CDR3 nucleotides read TGTGCCAGCAGCGTAGGGTCTAGCGGGGGGGCTGGAACCGGGGAGCTGTTTTTT. Translation: CASSVGSSGGAGTGELFF.

There are a few counts of this clonotype. The chain links TRBV7-9 to TRBJ2-3; 8 positions match TRBD2. The CDR3 loop spans 14 amino acids. V lost 11 bases, J lost 0 bases, and 7 bases stayed unmatched. Per the germline V gene, CDR1 is SEHNR and CDR2 is FQNEAQ (reference sequence). The CDR3 DNA reads as TGTGCCGGCCTAGCGGGTTCTAGCACAGATACGCAGTATTTT. Amino acids: CAGLAGSSTDTQYF.

The chain uses TRBV7-3 and TRBJ2-3; TRBD1 matches 10 bases. Germline CDR1 reads SGHTA; CDR2 reads FQGTGA. With V trimmed by 5 bases and J by 5 bases, 4 bases remained unmatched. The CDR3 length is 14 residues. Here the CDR3 reads CASSRQGARDTQYF. The CDR3 nucleotides read TGTGCCAGCAGCCGACAGGGGGCAAGAGATACGCAGTATTTT.

In this sample, this clonotype turned up a few times. The chain has TRBV6-5 and TRBJ2-1; TRBD1 might be the D (6 bases). V was clipped by 2 bases and J by 11 bases, with 13 bases between them. The CDR3 extends over 13 amino acids. CDR1 and CDR2 (germline): MNHEY, SVGAGI. The CDR3 DNA is TGTGCCAGCAGTTACCCCGACAGGATGAAGCAGTTCTTC. This encodes CASSYPDRMKQFF.

This chain links TRBV7-9 with TRBJ2-4; 8 bases fit TRBD1. In germline, CDR1 is SEHNR, CDR2 FQNEAQ (reference sequence). V was clipped by 5 bases and J by 3 bases; unmatched bases: 9. The CDR3 is 16 amino acids. The CDR3 bases are TGTGCCAGCAGCAAGGGACAGGCTCTAGACAAAAACATTCAGTACTTC. Translated, it gives CASSKGQALDKNIQYF.

This clonotype was recorded a few times. The J gene is TRBJ1-5, the V gene TRBV19; a possible D gene is TRBD1 (6 bases). V was shortened by 8 bases and J by 0 bases, with 20 bases between the two germline ends. The CDR3 extends over 17 amino acids. Germline CDR1 reads LNHDA; CDR2 reads SQIVND (reference sequence). CDR3 residues: CASAQSGGRGSNQPQHF. DNA for the CDR3: TGTGCCAGTGCCCAGTCGGGGGGCCGGGGTAGCAATCAGCCCCAGCATTTT. Full variable domain (missing parts from reference TRBV19 and TRBJ1-5): DGGITQSPKYLFRKEGQNVTLSCEQNLNHDAMYWYRQDPGQGLRLIYYSQIVNDFQKGDIAEGYSVSREKKESFPLTVTSAQKNPTAFYLCASAQSGGRGSNQPQHFGDGTRLSIL.

Many counts were recorded for this clonotype. The chain has TRBV4-1 and TRBJ2-3; D is unclear. The CDR3 extends over 16 amino acids. Trimming stripped 0 bases from V and 2 bases from J, with 12 bases between. Germline V lookup: CDR1 MGHRA, CDR2 YSYEKL. The CDR3 DNA reads as TGCGCCAGCAGCCAAGATTGGTACCCAAACACAGATACGCAGTATTTT. This codes for CASSQDWYPNTDTQYF.

This clonotype was seen a few times. This rearrangement joins TRBV20-1 to TRBJ2-7; D not resolved. CDR3 size: 13 residues. Trimming shortened V by 6 bases and J by 5 bases, and 17 bases separated the two germline ends. Germline loops: CDR1 DFQATT, CDR2 SNEGSKA (reference sequence). CDR3 amino acids: CSAREHLGNEQYV. The CDR3 DNA reads TGCAGTGCCCGTGAGCACTTAGGGAACGAGCAGTACGTC.

This clonotype appeared a few times. CDR3 residues: CASSIDGTDPEAFF. The CDR3 coding sequence is TGTGCCAGTAGTATAGACGGGACGGACCCTGAAGCTTTCTTT. The chain has TRBV19 and TRBJ1-1; weak D call: TRBD1 (5 bases). The CDR3 has 14 residues. Per the germline V gene, CDR1 is LNHDA and CDR2 is SQIVND (reference sequence). Trimming took off 0 bases at V and 6 bases at J, with 11 bases between the two ends.

The chain carries TRBV6-5 and TRBJ2-5, with no clear D. V was clipped by 0 bases and J by 4 bases, with 12 bases between them. The CDR3 loop spans 15 amino acids. CDR1 and CDR2 (germline): MNHEY, SVGAGI. CDR3 protein: CASSYSPGSRETQYF. DNA for the CDR3: TGTGCCAGCAGTTACTCGCCTGGTAGCCGAGAGACCCAGTACTTC.

The table lists this clonotype with a few counts. This may be a read error, as it is one base from a much larger clone. The chain recombines TRBV5-1 with TRBJ2-6, with 7 bases aligning to TRBD2. Germline lookup yields CDR1 SGHRS and CDR2 YFSETQ. Trimming removed 0 bases from V and 0 bases from J; junction bases left unmatched: 0. The CDR3 runs to 16 residues. The CDR3 sequence: CASSLGGSSGANVLTF. The CDR3 nucleotides are TGCGCCAGCAGCTTGGGCGGGAGCTCTGGGGCCAACGTCCTGACTTTC. Supplemented by reference TRBV5-1 and TRBJ2-6, the full variable domain reads KAGVTQTPRYLIKTRGQQVTLSCSPISGHRSVSWYQQTPGQGLQFLFEYFSETQRNKGNFPGRFSGRQFSNSRSEMNVSTLELGDSALYLCASSLGGSSGANVLTFGAGSRLTVL.

This clonotype was seen at least ten times. The chain links TRBV14 to TRBJ2-7, with 10 bases lining up with TRBD1. Germline lookup yields CDR1 SGHDN and CDR2 FVKESK. The J segment lost 3 bases and the V segment lost 4 bases, leaving 3 bases of the junction unmatched. CDR3 length: 14 amino acids. CDR3 nucleotides: TGTGCCAGCAGCCCCGGGACAGGGGACTACGAGCAGTACTTC. Translating gives CASSPGTGDYEQYF.

V usage is TRBV4-3 and J usage is TRBJ2-1; D could derive from TRBD1 or TRBD2 (5 bases each). CDR1 is LGHNA, CDR2 YSLEER, per germline. The CDR3 spans 13 residues. V lost 8 bases and J lost 0, with 8 bases in between. The CDR3 reads CASGGNSYNEQFF. DNA of the CDR3: TGCGCCAGCGGGGGTAACTCCTACAATGAGCAGTTCTTC.

The chain has TRBV5-1 and TRBJ1-6, with 7 positions matching TRBD1. The CDR3 consists of 14 residues. Germline CDR1 SGHRS, CDR2 YFSETQ. Germline trimming cut 5 bases from V and 8 bases from J; bases unmatched to any gene: 7. The CDR3, as DNA: TGCGCCAGCAGAATGACAGGGAGAGATTCACCCCTCCACTTT. It codes for CASRMTGRDSPLHF.

Only a few counts were recorded for this clonotype. V is TRBV13 and J is TRBJ1-1; weak D call: TRBD1 (5 bases). The ends were cut back, 7 bases at V and 0 bases at J, with 9 bases in the middle. The CDR3 loop spans 13 amino acids. Germline V lookup: CDR1 PRHDT, CDR2 FYEKMQ (reference sequence). The DNA for the CDR3 is TGTGCCAGCACCAGGGCGGTGAACACTGAAGCTTTCTTT. Protein: CASTRAVNTEAFF.

The sample holds a few counts of this clonotype. The rearrangement links TRBV24-1 to TRBJ2-5, with TRBD1 identical over 11 bases. CDR1 KGHDR and CDR2 SFDVKD come from the germline V gene. Losses at the gene ends were 9 bases for V and 5 bases for J; bases not matched to a gene: 7. CDR3 length: 14 amino acids. The DNA of the CDR3 is TGTGCCACCTCCGGGACAGGGGGTTCGGAGACCCAGTACTTC. As protein: CATSGTGGSETQYF.

V and J are TRBV7-6 and TRBJ2-1; no firm D call. This CDR3 has 15 amino acids. V lost 1 base and J lost 3, with 10 bases in between. CDR1 and CDR2 from the germline V gene are SGHVS and FNYEAQ. The CDR3 loop is CASSLEAESYNEQFF. As DNA, the CDR3 is TGTGCCAGCAGCTTAGAGGCGGAGAGCTACAATGAGCAGTTCTTC.